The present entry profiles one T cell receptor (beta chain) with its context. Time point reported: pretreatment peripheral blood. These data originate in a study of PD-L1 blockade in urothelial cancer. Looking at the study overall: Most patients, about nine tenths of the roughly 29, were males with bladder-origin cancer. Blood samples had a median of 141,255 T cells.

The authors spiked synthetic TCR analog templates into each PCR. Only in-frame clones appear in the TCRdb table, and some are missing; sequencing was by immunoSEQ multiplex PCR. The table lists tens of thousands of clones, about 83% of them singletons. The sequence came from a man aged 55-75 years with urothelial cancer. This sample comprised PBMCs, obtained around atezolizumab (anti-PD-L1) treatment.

In nucleotides, the CDR3 is TGTGCCAGCAGCCTAGGGCCGCGGGAAGAGCAGTTCTTC. The encoded protein is CASSLGPREEQFF. V is TRBV7-8 and J is TRBJ2-1; tentatively, D is TRBD2 (6 bases). The CDR3 runs 13 residues. Trimming pared 5 bases from V and 10 bases from J, leaving 15 bases between. The V gene's germline CDR1 is SGHVS and CDR2 FQNEAQ.